The 20 T cell receptor beta chains presented below share a single source sample, sequenced in a study of blood T cell repertoires in COVID-19. The method was immunoSEQ multiplex PCR; TCRdb's version includes in-frame clones alone and lacks a portion of them. Of about 160,000 clones listed, over 70% are singletons. The sample consisted of peripheral blood. The receptors shown here come from a woman in her fifties or sixties with acute or convalescent COVID-19.

The chain is built from TRBV6-6 and TRBJ2-7; 8 bases are shared with TRBD1. The CDR3 consists of 14 residues. After removal of 7 bases from V and 7 bases from J, the junction contained 12 bases not matched to a gene. Germline lookup yields CDR1 MNHNY and CDR2 SVGAGI (reference sequence). CDR3 protein: CASTPRGPSGEQYF. The CDR3 DNA is TGTGCCAGCACCCCCAGGGGGCCCTCGGGTGAGCAGTACTTC.

In DNA form, the CDR3 reads TGTGCCAGCTCACAGCAAAGGAGGGGTCAGACTAGCACAGATACGCAGTATTTT. Protein sequence: CASSQQRRGQTSTDTQYF. V is TRBV18 and J is TRBJ2-3; TRBD2 might be the D (6 bases). Trimming shortened V by 4 bases and J by 0 bases, and 20 bases separated the two germline ends. The CDR3 loop spans 18 amino acids. The germline V gene encodes CDR1 KGHSH and CDR2 LQKENI.

The chain combines TRBV5-8 with TRBJ1-2, with TRBD1 matching over 7 bases. CDR1 is SGHTS and CDR2 is YDEGEE in the germline V gene. J lost 8 bases, V lost 0 bases, and 4 bases had no gene match. The CDR3 loop spans 13 amino acids. Written as DNA, the CDR3 is TGTGCCAGCAGCTTGGGGCAGGGGGGCGGCTACACCTTC. This codes for CASSLGQGGGYTF.

The chain links TRBV19 to TRBJ1-5; D possibly corresponds to TRBD1 (5 bases). The CDR3 is made up of 15 amino acids. Trimming removed 2 bases from V and 3 bases from J, with 11 bases in between. Germline CDR1 reads LNHDA; CDR2 reads SQIVND (reference sequence). The chain's CDR3 is CASSIRQSLNQPQHF. DNA of the CDR3: TGTGCCAGTAGTATAAGACAGAGTCTCAATCAGCCCCAGCATTTT.

This rearrangement joins TRBV5-1 to TRBJ2-1, with 9 bases fitting TRBD2. The CDR3 is 17 residues long. V shed 0 bases, J shed 6 bases, and the junction held 10 bases outside the gene matches. Germline loops: CDR1 SGHRS, CDR2 YFSETQ. CDR3 protein: CASSLALGRLAANEQFF. CDR3 sequence (DNA): TGCGCCAGCAGCTTGGCCTTAGGGAGACTAGCGGCCAATGAGCAGTTCTTC.

This clone has just one count. The DNA for the CDR3 is TGCGCCAGCAGTCTTTCCACAAATGAGCAGTTCTTC. Translation: CASSLSTNEQFF. The chain combines TRBV5-1 with TRBJ2-1, with unresolved D. The germline gives CDR1 SGHRS, CDR2 YFSETQ. The CDR3 consists of 12 residues. Trimming removed 5 bases from V and 7 bases from J, with 10 bases in between.

The chain links TRBV18 to TRBJ2-7; 10 nucleotides match TRBD1. The V and J ends lost 5 bases and 4 bases, in that order; junction bases with no gene match: 11. The CDR3 runs to 16 residues. Germline CDR1 KGHSH, CDR2 LQKENI. The CDR3 DNA is TGTGCCAGCTCAACCTCCCGGGACAGGGGACGGTACGAGCAGTACTTC. It yields the protein CASSTSRDRGRYEQYF.

The rearrangement links TRBV10-3 to TRBJ2-3, with TRBD2 identical over 12 bases. The CDR3 covers 16 residues. V shed 3 bases, J shed 2 bases, and the junction held 3 bases outside the gene matches. The germline gives CDR1 ENHRY, CDR2 SYGVKD. The CDR3 nucleotides read TGTGCCATCAGTGACCTAGCGGGGGGGCCCACAGATACGCAGTATTTT. Translated, it gives CAISDLAGGPTDTQYF.

This chain joins TRBV19 and TRBJ2-3; D may be TRBD2 (7 bases). Germline V gives CDR1 LNHDA, CDR2 SQIVND (reference sequence). V was trimmed by 3 bases and J by 5 bases, leaving 15 bases between them. The CDR3 sequence is 15 residues long. The CDR3 DNA is TGTGCCAGTAGTATTGGCGGGGGCCAAGGAGATACGCAGTATTTT. It specifies CASSIGGGQGDTQYF.

The chain employs TRBV9 and TRBJ2-3; a weak D match, TRBD2 (5 bases). The CDR3 covers 15 residues. The germline V and J ends were trimmed by 9 bases and 2 bases, with 19 bases remaining between them. Looked up from germline, CDR1 is SGDLS and CDR2 is YYNGEE. CDR3 coding DNA: TGTGCCACAGGCGGCGGGCTGCTACTCACAGATACGCAGTATTTT. Residues: CATGGGLLLTDTQYF.

The J gene is TRBJ2-4, the V gene TRBV18; D possibly corresponds to TRBD2 (6 bases). Germline V CDR1 and CDR2: KGHSH, LQKENI. The length of the CDR3 is 16 residues. V was clipped by 2 bases and J by 1 base, with 12 bases between them. The CDR3 bases are TGTGCCAGCTCACCAATAGGAGGGCCCGCCAAAAACATTCAGTACTTC. Protein: CASSPIGGPAKNIQYF. The whole variable domain, remainder taken from reference TRBV18 and TRBJ2-4, is NAGVMQNPRHLVRRRGQEARLRCSPMKGHSHVYWYRQLPEEGLKFMVYLQKENIIDESGMPKERFSAEFPKEGPSILRIQQVVRGDSAAYFCASSPIGGPAKNIQYFGAGTRLSVL.

This chain joins TRBV18 and TRBJ1-2; 9 bases map to TRBD1. V trimming: 3 bases; J trimming: 6 bases; junction bases outside the gene matches: 5. CDR1 and CDR2 from the germline V gene are KGHSH and LQKENI. The CDR3 consists of 14 residues. This CDR3 is CASSPGQGMDGYTF. The CDR3 DNA follows: TGTGCCAGCTCACCGGGACAGGGTATGGATGGCTACACCTTC.

The CDR3 loop reads CASSPRGYNEQFF. The CDR3 DNA reads as TGTGCCAGCAGCCCTCGGGGCTACAATGAGCAGTTCTTC. J is TRBJ2-1 and V is TRBV3-1 (or the pseudogene TRBV3-2); D perhaps matches TRBD2 (5 bases). Trimming pared 4 bases from V and 3 bases from J, leaving 7 bases between. The CDR3 contains 13 residues. Germline CDR1 reads LGHDT; CDR2 reads YNNKEL (reference sequence).

Only one count was recorded for this clone. The chain employs TRBV19 and TRBJ1-5; D perhaps matches TRBD1 (5 bases). Looked up from germline, CDR1 is LNHDA and CDR2 is SQIVND (reference sequence). CDR3 size: 15 residues. The V gene lost 5 bases and the J gene lost 5 bases, with 16 bases spanning the gap. Here the CDR3 DNA reads TGTGCCAGTAGTCCCCATGGCAGGGCTGATCAGCCCCAGCATTTT. The encoded protein is CASSPHGRADQPQHF.

This rearrangement joins TRBV19 to TRBJ1-1, with D unclear. Germline CDR1 reads LNHDA; CDR2 reads SQIVND (reference sequence). Trimming took off 9 bases at V and 4 bases at J, with 9 bases between the two ends. CDR3 length equals 11 residues. CDR3: CASLFGTEAFF. CDR3 bases: TGTGCCAGCCTATTCGGCACTGAAGCTTTCTTT.

V usage is TRBV2 and J usage is TRBJ1-4, with a tentative D call TRBD1 (6 bases). The CDR3 runs to 15 residues. Germline assignment: CDR1 SNHLY and CDR2 FYNNEI. V shed 5 bases and J shed 0 bases, with 10 bases lying between them. The CDR3 region is CASSPRTATNEKLFF. Written as DNA, the CDR3 is TGTGCCAGCAGTCCCCGGACAGCAACTAATGAAAAACTGTTTTTT. Based on the CDR3 plus reference TRBV2 and TRBJ1-4, the full variable domain is EPEVTQTPSHQVTQMGQEVILRCVPISNHLYFYWYRQILGQKVEFLVSFYNNEISEKSEIFDDQFSVERPDGSNFTLKIRSTKLEDSAMYFCASSPRTATNEKLFFGSGTQLSVL.

This sequence joins TRBV11-2 and TRBJ1-5; 7 bases agree with TRBD1. This CDR3 comprises 15 residues. Per the germline V gene, CDR1 is SGHAT and CDR2 is FQNNGV. After removal of 0 bases from V and 7 bases from J, the junction contained 6 bases not matched to a gene. DNA of the CDR3: TGTGCCAGCAGCTTAGACTACAGGGGAAACCAGCCCCAGCATTTT. Encoded protein: CASSLDYRGNQPQHF.

This clone was counted once. The rearrangement links TRBV5-4 to TRBJ2-7; possible D gene TRBD1, 5 bases. This CDR3 contains 14 residues. V gave up 4 bases and J gave up 1 base, with 12 bases separating them. CDR1 SGHNT and CDR2 YYREEE come from the germline V gene (reference sequence). CDR3 protein: CASSLAGNSYEQYF. The CDR3 bases are TGTGCCAGCAGCCTCGCAGGGAATTCCTACGAGCAGTACTTC.

This chain links TRBV5-1 with TRBJ2-5, with 9 bases matching TRBD1. V shed 4 bases, J shed 6 bases, and the junction held 10 bases outside the gene matches. The CDR3 is 15 residues long. The germline CDR1 and CDR2 sequences are SGHRS and YFSETQ. The CDR3, as DNA: TGCGCCAGCAGCCTAACCGGGACAGGGTACAAGACCCAGTACTTC. This translates into CASSLTGTGYKTQYF.

The V call is TRBV11-3, the J call TRBJ2-7; tentative D call: TRBD1 (5 bases). CDR3 size: 14 residues. Germline V gene lookup returns CDR1 SGHNT and CDR2 YENEEA. V was shortened by 0 bases and J by 1 base, with 7 bases between the two germline ends. As DNA, the CDR3 is TGTGCCAGCAGCTTAGACCAGGGTTCCTACGAGCAGTACTTC. Protein product: CASSLDQGSYEQYF.